Each of the 28 T cell receptor beta chains below was sequenced from the same sample in a study of blood T cells in healthy people across ages. A J-beta primer mix and a sample-barcoded 5' primer were used in a second PCR of about 7 to 12 cycles. TCRdb re-derived calls from the 5' RACE reads in MiXCR, one entry per CDR3 protein. The sample shows 750,000 to 950,000 distinct CDR3 sequences, roughly 24% of them seen only once. This same sample was also taken into another study, of T cells of mothers and their children.

Source material: blood. These receptors were collected from a boy aged 5-17 years in good health.

The rearrangement links TRBV7-2 to TRBJ2-7; 8 positions agree with TRBD1. The CDR3 covers 15 residues. The V segment lost 2 bases and the J segment 6 bases; nucleotides outside the gene matches: 9. CDR1 and CDR2 (germline): SGHTA, FQGNSA. The CDR3 DNA is TGTGCCAGCAGCTTATTTGCGACAGGGGTGGTCGAGCAGTACTTC. This translates into CASSLFATGVVEQYF.

The V gene is TRBV4-2, the J gene TRBJ2-1; 9 bases align to TRBD1. The CDR3 has 17 residues. The V and J ends lost 0 bases and 4 bases, in that order; junction bases with no gene match: 7. In germline, CDR1 is LGHNA, CDR2 YNFKEQ. Here the CDR3 reads CASSQDPGQGQYNEQFF. The CDR3 DNA sequence: TGTGCCAGCAGCCAAGATCCGGGACAGGGCCAATACAATGAGCAGTTCTTC.

This chain links TRBV12-3 or TRBV12-4 with TRBJ2-7; 10 nucleotides match TRBD1. J gave up 1 base and V 3 bases, and 9 bases lay outside the gene matches. The CDR3 consists of 17 residues. CDR3 loop: CASSFVSGQGVSYEQYF. CDR3 nucleotide sequence: TGTGCCAGCAGTTTTGTGTCCGGACAGGGGGTGTCCTACGAGCAGTACTTC.

The chain carries TRBV30 and TRBJ1-5; D unresolved. From germline, CDR1 is GTSNPN and CDR2 SVGIG (reference sequence). The CDR3 has 13 amino acids. Trimming pared 0 bases from V and 4 bases from J, leaving 7 bases between. The CDR3 DNA reads as TGTGCCTGGAGTGTAACTCGGAATCAGCCCCAGCATTTT. Translation: CAWSVTRNQPQHF.

This clonotype has a handful of counts. The chain carries TRBV9 and TRBJ1-3, with D possibly TRBD1 on 6 matching bases. Trimming cost V 0 bases and J 3 bases, with 7 bases left between them. The germline V gene encodes CDR1 SGDLS and CDR2 YYNGEE. There are 14 residues in the CDR3. The CDR3 region has the DNA TGTGCCAGCAGCGTAGCCAGGGGTGGAAACACCATATATTTT. Translation: CASSVARGGNTIYF.

V and J are TRBV6-2 or TRBV6-3 and TRBJ2-4, with D perhaps given as TRBD1 or TRBD2 (5 bases each). CDR1 MNHEY and CDR2 SVGEGT come from the germline V gene. The CDR3 has 16 residues. Trimming pared 5 bases from V and 0 bases from J, leaving 14 bases between. The DNA for the CDR3 is TGTGCCAGCAGTGGGACCCCAGTACTAGCCAAAAACATTCAGTACTTC. Translation: CASSGTPVLAKNIQYF.

This clonotype has a handful of counts. This chain links TRBV11-2 with TRBJ2-6; TRBD2 is a possible D gene (5 bases). Trimming removed 1 base at V and 0 bases at J, with 19 bases between. The germline V gene encodes CDR1 SGHAT and CDR2 FQNNGV. The CDR3 has 20 amino acids. The CDR3 coding sequence is TGTGCCAGCAGCTTAGTTCCCAGACCGAGGGCTCTCTCTGGGGCCAACGTCCTGACTTTC. It codes for CASSLVPRPRALSGANVLTF. Variable domain in full (rest from reference TRBV11-2 and TRBJ2-6): EAGVAQSPRYKIIEKRQSVAFWCNPISGHATLYWYQQILGQGPKLLIQFQNNGVVDDSQLPKDRFSAERLKGVDSTLKIQPAKLEDSAVYLCASSLVPRPRALSGANVLTFGAGSRLTVL.

This chain uses TRBV2 with TRBJ2-5, with TRBD2 matching over 10 bases. Germline values: CDR1 SNHLY, CDR2 FYNNEI. V shed 2 bases and J 0 bases; nucleotides not matched to a gene: 6. CDR3 length: 17 amino acids. CDR3 sequence: CASSERLAGVYQETQYF. The DNA of the CDR3 is TGTGCCAGCAGTGAAAGGCTAGCGGGGGTGTACCAAGAGACCCAGTACTTC.

This clonotype was counted a few times. Written as DNA, the CDR3 is TGTGCCAGCAGCCAGGCCCTCGGGGTGGCTGAAGCTTTCTTT. Residues: CASSQALGVAEAFF. The chain combines TRBV3-1 with TRBJ1-1; D ambiguous. This CDR3 is 14 amino acids long. In germline, CDR1 is LGHDT, CDR2 YNNKEL (reference sequence). With 3 bases removed from V and 6 bases from J, the gap between germline ends came to 14 bases. The whole variable domain, remainder taken from reference TRBV3-1 and TRBJ1-1, is DTAVSQTPKYLVTQMGNDKSIKCEQNLGHDTMYWYKQDSKKFLKIMFSYNNKELIINETVPNRFSPKSPDKAHLNLHINSLELGDSAVYFCASSQALGVAEAFFGQGTRLTVV.

In its sample, this clonotype was seen a few times. V usage is TRBV29-1 and J usage is TRBJ1-2, with 7 bases aligning to TRBD1. Per germline, CDR1 SQVTM and CDR2 ANQGSEA. V shed 7 bases and J 8 bases; nucleotides not matched to a gene: 7. The CDR3 consists of 11 residues. The CDR3 region is CSGEQGSGYTF. The CDR3 DNA sequence: TGCAGCGGCGAACAGGGGTCCGGCTACACCTTC.

This clonotype was seen once. This CDR3 is missing its conserved last phenylalanine or tryptophan, likely due to a read error. The CDR3 is CASSLAGQGIGYTL. The CDR3 DNA reads as TGCGCCAGCAGTTTGGCAGGACAGGGGATTGGCTACACCCTC. The chain recombines TRBV6-5 with TRBJ1-2; 9 bases match TRBD1. The CDR3 consists of 14 residues. CDR1 and CDR2 (germline): MNHEY, SVGAGI.

This clonotype has more than one count but fewer than ten. The J gene is TRBJ2-3, the V gene TRBV12-3 or TRBV12-4, with D perhaps matching TRBD2 (6 bases). The CDR3 is made up of 13 amino acids. V was trimmed by 8 bases and J by 7 bases, leaving 16 bases between them. CDR3 loop: CASSGEEANTQYF. Written as DNA, the CDR3 is TGTGCCAGCTCTGGGGAGGAAGCAAATACGCAGTATTTT.

This clonotype was seen a handful of times. The CDR3 DNA is TGCGCCAGCAGCAGCGGACAGGATTACTCCTACGAGCAGTACTTC. Protein sequence: CASSSGQDYSYEQYF. The chain is built from TRBV5-1 and TRBJ2-7; 7 bases agree with TRBD1. The V gene's germline CDR1 is SGHRS and CDR2 YFSETQ. V lost 4 bases, J lost 0 bases, and 7 bases stayed unmatched. The CDR3 sequence is 15 residues long.

J is TRBJ2-7 and V is TRBV20-1, with D maybe TRBD2 (5 bases). V was cut by 5 bases and J by 2 bases, with 22 bases left in between. The CDR3 totals 16 residues. Germline V gives CDR1 DFQATT, CDR2 SNEGSKA (reference sequence). The CDR3 nucleotides are TGCAGTGCTCCCAGAGGGATTTCTGAATATCCCTACGAGCAGTACTTC. As protein: CSAPRGISEYPYEQYF.

In its sample, this clonotype was seen many times. The V gene is TRBV10-3, the J gene TRBJ2-5; no definite D call. The DNA end favors TRBJ2-7, so the J call may be wrong. The CDR3 is made up of 11 amino acids. The germline V gene encodes CDR1 ENHRY and CDR2 SYGVKD. The CDR3 loop is CAISETYEQYF. The CDR3 nucleotides read TGTGCCATCAGTGAGACCTACGAGCAGTACTTC.

This clonotype has only one observation. J is TRBJ2-5 and V is TRBV20-1, with 9 bases aligning to TRBD2. The J call may be incorrect, as the DNA end agrees better with TRBJ2-1. Looked up from germline, CDR1 is DFQATT and CDR2 is SNEGSKA (reference sequence). This CDR3 comprises 13 residues. The CDR3 is CSARLAGTNEQFF. The CDR3 DNA follows: TGCAGTGCTAGACTAGCGGGGACCAATGAGCAGTTCTTC.

This clonotype was found once. V is TRBV2 and J is TRBJ1-4, with D possibly TRBD1 on 6 matching bases. The CDR3 is 15 amino acids. The V gene's germline CDR1 is SNHLY and CDR2 FYNNEI. Trimming pared 2 bases from V and 5 bases from J, leaving 12 bases between. The CDR3 spells CASSEQGTINEKLFF. The CDR3 DNA sequence: TGTGCCAGCAGTGAACAGGGGACCATAAATGAAAAACTGTTTTTT.

V is TRBV9 and J is TRBJ1-6; 9 bases map to TRBD1. V shed 2 bases, J shed 7 bases, and the junction held 1 base outside the gene matches. CDR3 length: 14 residues. Germline V gives CDR1 SGDLS, CDR2 YYNGEE. The CDR3 bases are TGTGCCAGCAGCGTGGACAGGGGAAATTCACCCCTCCACTTT. Its protein product is CASSVDRGNSPLHF.

This clonotype appeared a few times. The V call is TRBV7-9, the J call TRBJ2-2; D is tentatively TRBD1 or TRBD2 (6 bases each). Trimming removed 6 bases from V and 3 bases from J, with 14 bases in between. The V gene's germline CDR1 is SEHNR and CDR2 FQNEAQ (reference sequence). The CDR3 extends over 15 amino acids. The CDR3 loop reads CASSLSGAYTGELFF. CDR3 nucleotide sequence: TGTGCCAGCAGTCTATCGGGGGCCTACACCGGGGAGCTGTTTTTT.

This chain joins TRBV6-7 and TRBJ1-2; D not resolved. TRBV6-7 is designated an ORF whose function remains uncertain. V was clipped by 6 bases and J by 3 bases, with 11 bases between them. This CDR3 spans 13 amino acids. The CDR3: CASSPPRDYGYTF. CDR3 nucleotides: TGTGCCAGCAGCCCCCCGAGGGACTATGGCTACACCTTC.

The table lists this clonotype with a few counts. This rearrangement joins TRBV12-3 or TRBV12-4 to TRBJ1-5; the D is unclear. Trimming shortened V by 5 bases and J by 6 bases, and 11 bases separated the two germline ends. The length of the CDR3 is 13 residues. The CDR3 loop reads CASSPYLGQPQHF. DNA for the CDR3: TGTGCCAGCAGTCCTTATTTAGGTCAGCCCCAGCATTTT.

The chain has TRBV29-1 and TRBJ2-5; D is tentatively TRBD1 or TRBD2 (6 bases each). Trimming took off 7 bases at V and 5 bases at J, with 26 bases between the two ends. This CDR3 is built from 16 residues. Germline loops: CDR1 SQVTM, CDR2 ANQGSEA. The CDR3: CSAIGAEGGRRETQYF. CDR3 nucleotides: TGCAGCGCCATCGGGGCCGAGGGGGGCCGGAGGGAGACCCAGTACTTC.

This clonotype was counted many times. This chain uses TRBV28 with TRBJ2-5; TRBD1 aligns across 9 bases. The J segment lost 5 bases and the V segment lost 6 bases, leaving 4 bases of the junction unmatched. The germline gives CDR1 MDHEN, CDR2 SYDVKM. The CDR3 runs to 13 residues. Here the CDR3 reads CASSHRGRETQYF. As DNA, the CDR3 is TGTGCCAGCAGCCACAGGGGGCGGGAGACCCAGTACTTC.

The gene calls are TRBV5-1 and TRBJ2-5, with 9 bases that match TRBD2. CDR1 is SGHRS and CDR2 is YFSETQ in the germline V gene. This CDR3 has 16 amino acids. The V and J ends lost 0 bases and 1 base, in that order; junction bases with no gene match: 4. The CDR3 region is CASSLDSGGLQETQYF. Written as DNA, the CDR3 is TGCGCCAGCAGCTTGGATAGCGGGGGCCTCCAAGAGACCCAGTACTTC.

This clonotype was found a few times. The chain recombines TRBV12-3 or TRBV12-4 with TRBJ1-6; unclear D gene. V lost 2 bases to trimming and J lost 7 bases, with 9 bases between them. The CDR3 is 14 residues long. The CDR3 nucleotides read TGTGCCAGCAGTTTAACTGGCGAGAATTCACCCCTCCACTTT. Translating it yields CASSLTGENSPLHF.

The chain links TRBV6-6 to TRBJ2-3; D might be TRBD2 (6 bases). CDR3 length: 13 residues. Trimming shortened V by 7 bases and J by 5 bases, and 13 bases separated the two germline ends. CDR1 and CDR2 (germline): MNHNY, SVGAGI (reference sequence). CDR3 sequence reads: CASKEGSIDTQYF. DNA for the CDR3: TGTGCCAGCAAGGAGGGGTCAATAGATACGCAGTATTTT.

This clonotype was recorded a few times. The CDR3 DNA sequence: TGTGCCAGCTCACCATCTGAGGGATCTATTTCCTACGAGCAGTACTTC. Residues: CASSPSEGSISYEQYF. The chain is built from TRBV18 and TRBJ2-7, with D possibly TRBD2 on 5 matching bases. The length of the CDR3 is 16 residues. Germline V gene sequence: CDR1 KGHSH, CDR2 LQKENI. V lost 2 bases and J lost 1, with 15 bases in between.

This clonotype was detected a few times. A read error may account for a junction end that differs from germline. This chain joins TRBV20-1 and TRBJ2-5; possibly TRBD2 for D (6 bases). This CDR3 contains 11 residues. Germline V gene data show CDR1 as DFQATT and CDR2 as SNEGSKA (reference sequence). DNA of the CDR3: TGCAGTGTTAATGGGGGGAATGAGCAGTGCTTC. As protein: CSVNGGNEQCF.